The clone carrying this T cell receptor (beta chain) came up many times. RNA transcripts provided the source from which TCR beta CDR3 regions were amplified. The HTBI primer set drove a first-round RT-PCR of the TCR CDR3. One entry per CDR3 protein, called by TCRdb with MiXCR from the multiplex PCR reads. This table holds 450,000 to 700,000 distinct CDR3 sequences, more than 45% found once. The data are from a study of T cells in Graves' hyperthyroidism and ophthalmopathy. Germline CDR1 is SGHRS and CDR2 is YFSETQ. Trimming took off 0 bases at V and 3 bases at J, with 12 bases between the two ends. The CDR3 extends over 15 amino acids.

The rearrangement uses TRBV5-1 and TRBJ1-1; D is unclear. This TCR came from a woman younger than 35 with Graves' hyperthyroidism. The sample comprised peripheral blood or thyroid tissue (not recorded which). As DNA, the CDR3 is TGCGCCAGCAGCTTGGTGCACACCCGATACACTGAAGCTTTCTTT. Encoded protein: CASSLVHTRYTEAFF.